What follows describes a single T cell receptor (beta chain). TCRdb keeps only in-frame clones here, not all; method: immunoSEQ multiplex PCR. The table shows about 360,000 clones, with 81% occurring only once. These data belong to a study of blood T cell repertoires in COVID-19. V lost 7 bases to trimming and J lost 0 bases; unmatched junction nucleotides: 7. CDR1 and CDR2 (germline): LNHDA, SQIVND (reference sequence). The CDR3 loop spans 15 amino acids. Material: peripheral blood. The clonotype originates from a human donor with acute or convalescent COVID-19. The donor label of this sample is uncertain. The chain couples TRBV19 to TRBJ1-1, with 8 bases lining up with TRBD1. The CDR3 DNA reads TGTGCCAGTAAAGGACAGGGCTTCATGAACACTGAAGCTTTCTTT. It specifies CASKGQGFMNTEAFF. Supplemented by reference TRBV19 and TRBJ1-1, the full variable domain reads DGGITQSPKYLFRKEGQNVTLSCEQNLNHDAMYWYRQDPGQGLRLIYYSQIVNDFQKGDIAEGYSVSREKKESFPLTVTSAQKNPTAFYLCASKGQGFMNTEAFFGQGTRLTVV.